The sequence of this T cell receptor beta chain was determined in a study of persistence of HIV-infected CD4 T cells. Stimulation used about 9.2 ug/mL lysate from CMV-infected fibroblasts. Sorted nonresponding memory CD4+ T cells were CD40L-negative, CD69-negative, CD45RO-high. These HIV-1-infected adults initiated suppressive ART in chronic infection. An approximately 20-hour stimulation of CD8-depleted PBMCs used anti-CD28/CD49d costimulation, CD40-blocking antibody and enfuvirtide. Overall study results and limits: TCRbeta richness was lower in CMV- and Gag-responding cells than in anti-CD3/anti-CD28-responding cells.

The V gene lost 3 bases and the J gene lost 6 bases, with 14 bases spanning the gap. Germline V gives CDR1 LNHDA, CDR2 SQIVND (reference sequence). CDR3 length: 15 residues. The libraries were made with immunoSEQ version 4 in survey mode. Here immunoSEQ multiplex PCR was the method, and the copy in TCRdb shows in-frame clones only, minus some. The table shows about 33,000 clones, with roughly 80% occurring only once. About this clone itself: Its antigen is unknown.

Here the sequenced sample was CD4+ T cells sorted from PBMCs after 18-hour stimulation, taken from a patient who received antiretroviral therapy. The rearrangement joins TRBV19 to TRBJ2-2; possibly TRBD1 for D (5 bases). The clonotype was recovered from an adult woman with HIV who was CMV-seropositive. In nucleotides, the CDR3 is TGTGCCAGTAGTATTCCAAGGGGCCAGGCCGGGGAGCTGTTTTTT. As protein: CASSIPRGQAGELFF.